These 20 T cell receptor beta chains originate from one sample sequenced in a study of cytomegalovirus exposure and HLA in healthy donors. PCR primers comprised 60 Vbeta and 13 Jbeta primers. TCRdb keeps only in-frame clones here, not all; method: immunoSEQ multiplex PCR. This sample has 130,000 or so clones, with roughly 70% found just once. The source material was PBMCs. The receptors were gathered from a woman in her thirties or forties in good health and CMV-seropositive.

The chain is built from TRBV29-1 and TRBJ1-1; no clear D. The CDR3 has 12 residues. V lost 0 bases, J lost 8 bases, and 10 bases lay in between. The germline CDR1 and CDR2 sequences are SQVTM and ANQGSEA. CDR3 sequence reads: CSVEDGSAEAFF. The CDR3 region has the DNA TGCAGCGTTGAAGACGGGTCGGCGGAAGCTTTCTTT.

V gene TRBV30 combines with J gene TRBJ1-1; D is possibly TRBD1 (5 bases). V was shortened by 0 bases and J by 4 bases, with 9 bases between the two germline ends. This CDR3 contains 13 residues. CDR1 GTSNPN and CDR2 SVGIG come from the germline V gene (reference sequence). This CDR3 reads CAWSVSGGTEAFF. CDR3 DNA: TGTGCCTGGAGTGTATCCGGGGGCACTGAAGCTTTCTTT.

The chain carries TRBV7-8 and TRBJ1-5; D is undetermined. The CDR3 is 14 residues long. Trimming removed 5 bases at V and 6 bases at J, with 14 bases between. CDR1 and CDR2 (germline): SGHVS, FQNEAQ. The CDR3 reads CASSVSGVGQPQHF. In nucleotides, the CDR3 is TGTGCCAGCAGCGTAAGCGGGGTCGGTCAGCCCCAGCATTTT. The full variable domain, rest sourced from reference TRBV7-8 and TRBJ1-5, is GAGVSQSPRYKVAKRGQDVALRCDPISGHVSLFWYQQALGQGPEFLTYFQNEAQLDKSGLPSDRFFAERPEGSVSTLKIQRTQQEDSAVYLCASSVSGVGQPQHFGDGTRLSIL.

The V and J genes are TRBV30 and TRBJ1-2, with 9 positions matching TRBD1. Germline assignment: CDR1 GTSNPN and CDR2 SVGIG (reference sequence). The CDR3 consists of 13 residues. V shed 2 bases, J shed 8 bases, and the junction held 6 bases outside the gene matches. This CDR3 reads CAWSSRTGVGYTF. DNA of the CDR3: TGTGCCTGGAGTTCTCGGACAGGGGTCGGCTACACCTTC.

The V and J genes are TRBV2 and TRBJ2-7, with 8 bases that match TRBD2. Per the germline V gene, CDR1 is SNHLY and CDR2 is FYNNEI. CDR3 length: 16 amino acids. J lost 4 bases, V lost 0 bases, and 8 bases had no gene match. The CDR3 is CASSEAPREGVYEQYF. As DNA, the CDR3 is TGTGCCAGCAGTGAAGCCCCCCGGGAGGGGGTATACGAGCAGTACTTC.

The rearrangement links TRBV29-1 to TRBJ1-2; TRBD1 matches 7 bases. Germline CDR1 is SQVTM and CDR2 is ANQGSEA. The CDR3 has 12 amino acids. Trimming at V came to 6 bases and at J to 6 bases, leaving 7 bases not matched to a gene. This CDR3 is CSVYRGGDGYTF. The CDR3, as DNA: TGCAGCGTCTACAGGGGTGGGGATGGCTACACCTTC.

This clone occurred a few times. This chain links TRBV19 with TRBJ1-4, with 7 bases aligning to TRBD1. V lost 6 bases and J lost 5; bases outside the gene matches: 15. Germline V lookup: CDR1 LNHDA, CDR2 SQIVND (reference sequence). CDR3 length: 17 residues. The CDR3 DNA reads TGTGCCAGTAGGCTACAGGGGACGCGTTCCTCAAATGAAAAACTGTTTTTT. Translation gives CASRLQGTRSSNEKLFF.

CDR3: CASSQASGDDTQYF. The DNA of the CDR3 is TGCGCCAGCAGCCAGGCTAGCGGGGACGATACGCAGTATTTT. V and J are TRBV4-3 and TRBJ2-3; 9 bases match TRBD2. From germline, CDR1 is LGHNA and CDR2 YSLEER. The CDR3 length is 14 residues. V shed 3 bases and J 6 bases; nucleotides not matched to a gene: 4.

CDR3 in amino acids: CASSVRTVQWEAFF. DNA of the CDR3: TGTGCCAGCAGCGTCCGGACTGTACAATGGGAGGCTTTCTTT. The chain links TRBV7-9 to TRBJ1-1; D is undetermined. V was pared by 5 bases and J by 11 bases, with 21 bases between. Germline assignment: CDR1 SEHNR and CDR2 FQNEAQ (reference sequence). The CDR3 sequence is 14 residues long.

This chain joins TRBV13 and TRBJ1-1; 7 nucleotides line up with TRBD1. The germline CDR1 and CDR2 sequences are PRHDT and FYEKMQ (reference sequence). The CDR3 totals 15 residues. Germline trimming cut 4 bases from V and 5 bases from J; bases unmatched to any gene: 10. As DNA, the CDR3 is TGTGCCAGCAGCTCAAGCACAGGGGTCCGGACTGAAGCTTTCTTT. Its translation: CASSSSTGVRTEAFF.

V gene TRBV6-5 combines with J gene TRBJ2-1, with 7 nucleotides matching TRBD2. Germline CDR1 is MNHEY and CDR2 is SVGAGI. Germline trimming cut 2 bases from V and 8 bases from J; bases unmatched to any gene: 12. The CDR3 contains 16 residues. CDR3 bases: TGTGCCAGCAGTTACGGGGGACTCGGCGGGAGAGATGAGCAGTTCTTC. It translates to CASSYGGLGGRDEQFF.

The V and J genes are TRBV13 and TRBJ2-3, with 7 bases identical to TRBD2. Germline lookup yields CDR1 PRHDT and CDR2 FYEKMQ (reference sequence). The trim removed 4 bases at V and 1 base at J, leaving 5 bases unmatched. The CDR3 consists of 15 residues. The CDR3, as DNA: TGTGCCAGCAGCTACATAGCGGGCGGCACAGATACGCAGTATTTT. Protein: CASSYIAGGTDTQYF.

For the CDR3, the DNA is TGTGCCAGCAGCTTCGAAGAGAGTATGAACACTGAAGCTTTCTTT. Translated, it gives CASSFEESMNTEAFF. J is TRBJ1-1 and V is TRBV13; D not resolved. V lost 3 bases, J lost 0 bases, and 11 bases lay in between. This CDR3 region has 15 residues. CDR1 and CDR2 (germline): PRHDT, FYEKMQ (reference sequence).

This chain uses TRBV25-1 with TRBJ2-3; TRBD2 aligns across 7 bases. CDR3 length: 14 amino acids. In germline, CDR1 is MGHDK, CDR2 SYGVNS. After removal of 5 bases from V and 0 bases from J, the junction contained 2 bases not matched to a gene. CDR3 sequence reads: CASSMGGSTDTQYF. CDR3 bases: TGTGCCAGCAGTATGGGAGGGAGCACAGATACGCAGTATTTT.

The J gene is TRBJ1-4, the V gene TRBV7-9; no reliable D call. The germline CDR1 and CDR2 sequences are SEHNR and FQNEAQ (reference sequence). Trimming removed 5 bases at V and 7 bases at J, with 14 bases between. The CDR3 extends over 14 amino acids. In DNA form, the CDR3 reads TGTGCCAGCAGCGTGACGGGGAGTGGTGAAAAACTGTTTTTT. Translating it yields CASSVTGSGEKLFF.

This sequence joins TRBV30 and TRBJ1-1, with D hard to call. Looked up from germline, CDR1 is GTSNPN and CDR2 is SVGIG (reference sequence). CDR3 size: 14 residues. V lost 4 bases to trimming and J lost 4 bases, with 16 bases between them. The CDR3: CAWTQGPGSTEAFF. CDR3 DNA sequence: TGTGCCTGGACCCAAGGACCTGGGAGCACTGAAGCTTTCTTT.

CDR3 residues: CASSYSMEGHGELFF. CDR3 DNA sequence: TGTGCCAGCAGTTACTCAATGGAGGGTCACGGGGAGCTGTTTTTT. The chain employs TRBV6-6 and TRBJ2-2, with D maybe TRBD2 (6 bases). With 0 bases removed from V and 7 bases from J, the gap between germline ends came to 12 bases. Germline V gene sequence: CDR1 MNHNY, CDR2 SVGAGI (reference sequence). The CDR3 extends over 15 amino acids.

The CDR3 loop is CASSQDSLHEQYF. The CDR3 region has the DNA TGCGCCAGCAGCCAAGATTCCCTTCACGAGCAGTACTTC. J is TRBJ2-7 and V is TRBV4-3; unclear D gene. This CDR3 spans 13 amino acids. V was pared by 0 bases and J by 5 bases, with 8 bases between. In germline, CDR1 is LGHNA, CDR2 YSLEER.

This chain connects TRBV10-2 to TRBJ2-7, with a tentative D call TRBD2 (6 bases). Germline CDR1 is WSHSY and CDR2 is SAAADI. CDR3 length: 15 residues. V dropped 0 bases and J dropped 0 bases, with 9 bases sitting between them. As DNA, the CDR3 is TGCGCCAGCAGTGAGTCCCGGGGGAGCTCCTACGAGCAGTACTTC. Its protein is CASSESRGSSYEQYF.

This sequence joins TRBV19 and TRBJ1-1; D gene uncertain. Deletions cut 6 bases from V and 1 base from J, with 15 bases between. The CDR3 is 15 residues long. The germline CDR1 and CDR2 sequences are LNHDA and SQIVND (reference sequence). CDR3 DNA sequence: TGTGCCAGTAGGCCAATTGTCTACCAGAACACTGAAGCTTTCTTT. Its translation is CASRPIVYQNTEAFF.